The next 8 T cell receptor beta chains were all read from a single sample in a study of graft-versus-host responses after intestinal transplantation (dated by TCRdb to the early 2020s). Library method: the immunoSEQ multiplex PCR assay. TCRdb carries this immuneACCESS record with in-frame sequences only. Its versions omit some clonotypes, under half of them owing to an unresolved V gene in the studies checked, with the rest unexplained. This sample gives 75,000 to 100,000 clones in total; more than 75% of them show up just once. The ten most abundant clones make up roughly 1.4% of the sample. Sequencing was performed on PBMCs, taken 255 days after intestinal transplant. All receptors come from a human patient who received an intestinal transplant, so some T cells may come from the graft donor.

The rearrangement joins TRBV28 to TRBJ2-7, with D possibly being TRBD1 (6 bases). Germline values: CDR1 MDHEN, CDR2 SYDVKM. The CDR3 is made up of 12 amino acids. V was clipped by 7 bases and J by 1 base, with 8 bases between them. The CDR3 sequence: CASNTGSYEQYF. CDR3 sequence (DNA): TGTGCCAGCAATACAGGGTCCTACGAGCAGTACTTC. Based on the CDR3 plus reference TRBV28 and TRBJ2-7, the full variable domain is DVKVTQSSRYLVKRTGEKVFLECVQDMDHENMFWYRQDPGLGLRLIYFSYDVKMKEKGDIPEGYSVSREKKERFSLILESASTNQTSMYLCASNTGSYEQYFGPGTRLTVT.

The rearrangement joins TRBV7-3 to TRBJ2-1; D is uncertain. The CDR3 is 13 amino acids. CDR1 and CDR2 from the germline V gene are SGHTA and FQGTGA. The V end was cut by 5 bases, the J end by 7 bases, with 12 bases between. The DNA for the CDR3 is TGTGCCAGCAGCCTCCGCCCCAGTAATGAGCAGTTCTTC. Translation gives CASSLRPSNEQFF.

The V gene is TRBV2, the J gene TRBJ2-7; unclear D gene. Germline loops: CDR1 SNHLY, CDR2 FYNNEI. With 2 bases removed from V and 6 bases from J, the gap between germline ends came to 8 bases. This CDR3 is built from 12 residues. CDR3 in DNA: TGTGCCAGCAGTGAAAACAAATTCGAGCAGTACTTC. Translation: CASSENKFEQYF. The entire variable domain, with the rest obtained from reference TRBV2 and TRBJ2-7, is as follows: EPEVTQTPSHQVTQMGQEVILRCVPISNHLYFYWYRQILGQKVEFLVSFYNNEISEKSEIFDDQFSVERPDGSNFTLKIRSTKLEDSAMYFCASSENKFEQYFGPGTRLTVT.

This chain connects TRBV11-2 to TRBJ2-3; D gene ambiguous. V gave up 0 bases and J gave up 8 bases, with 12 bases separating them. The germline CDR1 and CDR2 sequences are SGHAT and FQNNGV. The CDR3 is made up of 14 amino acids. CDR3 DNA sequence: TGTGCCAGCAGCTTAGAGCTAATGCGAGGTACGCAGTATTTT. Its translation is CASSLELMRGTQYF.

The V call is TRBV28, the J call TRBJ2-1; 12 bases align to TRBD2. V lost 4 bases, J lost 7 bases, and 2 bases stayed unmatched. The CDR3 is made up of 14 amino acids. In germline, CDR1 is MDHEN, CDR2 SYDVKM. The CDR3 is CASSSGLAGNEQFF. In nucleotides, the CDR3 is TGTGCCAGCAGTTCCGGACTAGCGGGGAATGAGCAGTTCTTC.

V gene TRBV6-1 combines with J gene TRBJ1-5; no definite D call. The germline gives CDR1 MNHNS, CDR2 SASEGT. V shed 4 bases and J shed 1 base, with 11 bases lying between them. CDR3 length equals 15 residues. CDR3 region: CASSVSGSSNQPQHF. The CDR3 DNA follows: TGTGCCAGCAGTGTTTCGGGATCCAGCAATCAGCCCCAGCATTTT.

This sequence joins TRBV7-8 and TRBJ2-2, with TRBD1 identical over 9 bases. In germline, CDR1 is SGHVS, CDR2 FQNEAQ. CDR3 length: 16 residues. V trimming: 5 bases; J trimming: 6 bases; junction bases outside the gene matches: 10. CDR3: CASSLPDRGAAGELFF. The CDR3 region has the DNA TGTGCCAGCAGCCTACCCGACAGGGGGGCGGCCGGGGAGCTGTTTTTT.

This clone was counted a few times. The chain joins TRBV4-1 to TRBJ1-6; D uncertain. V was shortened by 2 bases and J by 3 bases, with 14 bases between the two germline ends. The CDR3 sequence is 17 residues long. Germline V gives CDR1 MGHRA, CDR2 YSYEKL. CDR3 DNA sequence: TGCGCCAGCAGCCAATACTTCCGGGAGGACTATAATTCACCCCTCCACTTT. Translating it yields CASSQYFREDYNSPLHF.